Detailed here is one T cell receptor beta chain. This clone turned up a few times. No cognate antigen has been identified for it. No quality values exist for individual bases; no much larger clone is one base distant. The sample contains more than one DNA sequence encoding this CDR3. For sequencing of the TCRbeta CDR3 region, genomic DNA was extracted from the sorted cells. The immunoSEQ Assay was used for sequencing of TCRbeta CDR3 regions. TCRdb's version of the immuneACCESS table is confined to in-frame rearrangements and falls short of the full clone set. An unresolved V gene accounts for under half of the shortfall where checked; the remainder is of unknown origin. This sample gives approximately 20,000 clones in total; over 75% of them show up just once. The top ten clonotypes cover about a sixth of the sample. Patients with a history of autoimmune disease or receiving systemic immunosuppression were excluded from the trial. In every dose cohort, peripheral blood was drawn for TCR sequencing at baseline, cycle 4 day 1, and cycle 7 day 1. The samples were taken from a phase I, first-in-human, multicenter, open-label dose-escalation trial of ivuxolimab. Adults with locally advanced or metastatic melanoma, renal cell, hepatocellular, or head and neck squamous cell carcinoma were enrolled in the trial. CD4+ and CD8+ T cells were sorted separately from peripheral blood before TCR sequencing.

The data were obtained in a study of OX40 agonist ivuxolimab in advanced cancers. At the level of the whole study: The costimulatory receptor OX40 (CD134) was targeted by ivuxolimab, a fully human IgG2 agonistic monoclonal antibody. Intravenous ivuxolimab was administered to patients every 2 weeks at six dose levels: 0.01, 0.1, 0.3, 1.5, 3 and 10 mg/kg. Among the approximately 54 dose-escalation patients, some 20 had hepatocellular carcinoma, about 15 melanoma, 9 renal cell carcinoma and 9 head and neck cancer. The dose-escalation cohort was about 86% male with a mean age of approximately 60 years, ranging from about 23 to 85. Prior anti-PD-1, anti-PD-L1 or anti-CTLA-4 therapy was permitted, and checkpoint inhibitors had been received by roughly two fifths of dose-escalation patients. Partial responses were achieved by three dose-escalation patients, of whom one had hepatocellular carcinoma and two had cutaneous melanoma. The point of sequencing TCRbeta in the periphery was to test whether ivuxolimab changed TCR sequence diversity and drove clonal T-cell expansion. The paper covers the monotherapy dose-escalation part of the phase I ivuxolimab trial, which included N ≈ 50 patients.

Overall study results and their limits: Low levels of normalized T-cell clonal expansion were also seen in some patients who did not respond. In partial responders in the 0.1-3.0 mg/kg groups, normalized peripheral clonal expansion was found to be among the lowest, especially among CD8+ T cells. The antigen specificity of the peripheral T cells that underwent clonal expansion was not determined. At doses of 0.1 to 3.0 mg/kg, clonal expansion of both CD4+ and CD8+ blood T cells was observed from baseline to week 6. After ivuxolimab, CD8+ T cells had more expanded clones than CD4+ T cells on average.

From the cysteine through the phenylalanine, the CDR3 covers 13 amino acids. Only the CDR3 part of the read is kept: 39 bases, read in frame from the first base. From the germline V gene, CDR1 is SGHVS and CDR2 is FNYEAQ. V is shortened by 9 bases, J by 5 bases, and the region joining them spans 13 bases. The receptor chain draws on TRBV7-6 and TRBJ1-4; TRBD1 is possibly the D segment (5 matching bases). The material sequenced was CD4+ or CD8+ T cells sorted from blood, taken in a trial of the OX40 agonist ivuxolimab. This TCR derives from an adult with an advanced solid tumor such as melanoma, head and neck, liver or kidney cancer. The CDR3 region: CARKTGTNEKLFF. The sequenced DNA: TGTGCCAGGAAAACAGGTACGAATGAAAAACTGTTTTTT.